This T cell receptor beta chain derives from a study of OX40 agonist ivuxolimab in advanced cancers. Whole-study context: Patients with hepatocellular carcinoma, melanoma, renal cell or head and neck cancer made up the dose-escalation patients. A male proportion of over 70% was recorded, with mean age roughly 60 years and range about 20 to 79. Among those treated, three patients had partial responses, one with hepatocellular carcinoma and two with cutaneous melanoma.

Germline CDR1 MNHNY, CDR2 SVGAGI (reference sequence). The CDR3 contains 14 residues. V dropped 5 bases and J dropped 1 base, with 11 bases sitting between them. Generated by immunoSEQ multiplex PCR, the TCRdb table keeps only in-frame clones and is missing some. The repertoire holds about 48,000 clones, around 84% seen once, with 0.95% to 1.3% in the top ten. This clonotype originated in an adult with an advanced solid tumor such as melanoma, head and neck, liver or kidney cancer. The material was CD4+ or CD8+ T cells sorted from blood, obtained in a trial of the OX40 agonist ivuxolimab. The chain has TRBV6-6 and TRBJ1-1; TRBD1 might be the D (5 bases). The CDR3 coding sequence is TGTGCCAGCAGTCCACGGGGGAAGAACACTGAAGCTTTCTTT. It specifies CASSPRGKNTEAFF.